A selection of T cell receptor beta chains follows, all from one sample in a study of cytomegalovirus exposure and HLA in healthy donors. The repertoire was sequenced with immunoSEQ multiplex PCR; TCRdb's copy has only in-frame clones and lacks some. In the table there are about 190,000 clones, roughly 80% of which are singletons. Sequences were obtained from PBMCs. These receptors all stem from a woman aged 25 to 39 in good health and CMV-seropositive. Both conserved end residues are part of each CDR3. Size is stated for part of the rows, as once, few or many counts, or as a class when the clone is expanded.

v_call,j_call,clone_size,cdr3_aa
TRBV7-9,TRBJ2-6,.,CASSVPSGTGGAGANVLTF
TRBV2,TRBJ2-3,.,CASSADRDSTDTQYF
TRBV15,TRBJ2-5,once,CATSRDKNAGGLEETQYF
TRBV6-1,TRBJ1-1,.,CATEKSLRNTEAFF
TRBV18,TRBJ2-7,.,CASYGVTGEQYF
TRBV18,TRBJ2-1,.,CASSRPGTSNEQFF
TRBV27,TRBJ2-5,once,CASSQLGLAGGETQYF
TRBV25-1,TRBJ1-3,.,CASSGGLGYSGNTIYF
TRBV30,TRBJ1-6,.,CAWSVQGNSPLHF
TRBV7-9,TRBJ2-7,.,CASSPEGYEQYF
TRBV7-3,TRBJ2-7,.,CASSLGPNGDEQYF
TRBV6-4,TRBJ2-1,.,CASSTGTGNIEQFF
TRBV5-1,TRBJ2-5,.,CASSFLRVQETQYF
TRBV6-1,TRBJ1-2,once,CASSQTDYYGYTF
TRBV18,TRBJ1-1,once,CASSPLDRSNTEAFF
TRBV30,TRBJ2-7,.,CAWSAPRVRTLEQYF
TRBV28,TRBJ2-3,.,CASRNASDTRTDTQYF
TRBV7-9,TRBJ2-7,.,CASSPLGGVVYEQYF
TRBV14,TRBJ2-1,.,CASSIDRAYNEQFF
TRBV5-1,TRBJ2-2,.,CASSFGDSNTGELFF
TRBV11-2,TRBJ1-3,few,CASSRGGTSDTIYF
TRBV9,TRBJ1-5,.,CASSLSGGGQPQHF
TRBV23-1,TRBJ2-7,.,CASSQGQGNRYEQYF
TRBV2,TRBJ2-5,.,CATKDREWAETQYF
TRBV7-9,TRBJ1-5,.,CASSLDRPPQHF
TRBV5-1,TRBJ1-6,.,CASSLAGTGGGSSYNSPLHF
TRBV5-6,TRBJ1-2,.,CASRQQGGVYGYTF
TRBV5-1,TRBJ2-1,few,CASSSGIAGHPDEQFF
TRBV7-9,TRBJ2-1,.,CASKGATLSFDEQFF
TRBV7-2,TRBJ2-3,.,CASSSGLAGGTDTQYF
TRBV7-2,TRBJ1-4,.,CASSPYGLGGNEKLFF
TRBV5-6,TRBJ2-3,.,CASSLSWAQDTQYF
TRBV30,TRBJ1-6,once,CAWSVQSLVSPLHF
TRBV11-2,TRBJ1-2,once,CASTLGEGPNYGYTF
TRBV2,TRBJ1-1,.,CASSFTTGDAEAFF
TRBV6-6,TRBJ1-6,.,CASSYSGSSYNSPLHF
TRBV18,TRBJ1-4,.,CASSLGQPNEKLFF
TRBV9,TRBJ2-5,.,CASSVGPAGAETQYF